Listed below are T cell receptor beta chains from one sample, sequenced in a study of blood T cell repertoires in COVID-19. The protocol was immunoSEQ multiplex PCR, while the TCRdb copy is restricted to in-frame clones and leaves out a portion. The sample lists about 100,000 clones, around 92% occurring once. The source material was peripheral blood. The receptors derive from a man aged 45-65 years with active COVID-19. Each CDR3 is given with its conserved first and last residue. The D gene is left open where the match is weak. Only some rows state a clone size, as once, few, many or a class for expanded clones.

clone size	D gene	V gene	J gene	CDR3 length	CDR3 protein	CDR3 DNA
-	-	TRBV5-4	TRBJ2-1	12	CASSLVNNEQFF	TGTGCCAGCAGCTTGGTCAACAATGAGCAGTTCTTC
-	-	TRBV2	TRBJ1-5	14	CASSGGAWNQPQHF	TGTGCCAGCAGTGGCGGGGCTTGGAATCAGCCCCAGCATTTT
-	TRBD2	TRBV9	TRBJ2-3	16	CASSLETSGRSGTQYF	TGTGCCAGCAGCCTTGAGACTAGCGGGAGATCCGGTACGCAGTATTTT
once	TRBD2	TRBV28	TRBJ2-1	16	CASSLLAGGSYNEQFF	TGTGCCAGCAGTTTACTAGCGGGAGGATCCTACAATGAGCAGTTCTTC
-	-	TRBV2	TRBJ1-1	14	CASSRAGGNTEAFF	TGTGCCAGCAGTCGGGCGGGGGGGAACACTGAAGCTTTCTTT
-	-	TRBV5-6	TRBJ1-4	14	CASSYLGGGEKLFF	TGTGCCAGCAGCTATCTGGGGGGTGGTGAAAAACTGTTTTTT
-	-	TRBV5-1	TRBJ1-1	15	CASSLGRGSGTEAFF	TGCGCCAGCAGCCTGGGCCGGGGGTCAGGCACTGAAGCTTTCTTT
-	TRBD1	TRBV7-9	TRBJ1-6	15	CASSPSTTGESPLHF	TGTGCCAGCAGCCCTTCTACTACAGGGGAATCACCCCTCCACTTT
-	-	TRBV7-9	TRBJ2-1	15	CASSLQGISYNEQFF	TGTGCCAGCAGCTTACAGGGGATCTCCTACAATGAGCAGTTCTTC
-	-	TRBV30	TRBJ2-7	12	CAWNLNGYEQYF	TGCGCCTGGAACTTGAATGGCTACGAGCAGTACTTC
-	-	TRBV11-1	TRBJ1-1	12	CASSLRGAGAFF	TGTGCCAGCAGCCTCCGGGGGGCTGGAGCTTTCTTT
-	TRBD2	TRBV12-3/TRBV12-4	TRBJ2-2	13	CASSISGAGELFF	TGTGCCAGCAGTATTAGCGGGGCCGGGGAGCTGTTTTTT
-	-	TRBV12-3/TRBV12-4	TRBJ2-7	13	CASSFGQTYEQYF	TGTGCCAGCAGTTTTGGGCAGACCTACGAGCAGTACTTC
-	TRBD1	TRBV28	TRBJ1-2	16	CASSFAGTGKLYGYTF	TGTGCCAGCAGTTTTGCCGGGACAGGTAAACTCTATGGCTACACCTTC
-	TRBD1	TRBV6-5	TRBJ1-1	14	CASRPDRTNTEAFF	TGTGCCAGCAGGCCGGACAGGACGAACACTGAAGCTTTCTTT
few	TRBD1	TRBV6-5	TRBJ1-3	15	CASSSLTGGGNTIYF	TGTGCCAGCAGTTCCCTGACAGGGGGTGGAAACACCATATATTTT
-	-	TRBV11-2	TRBJ2-7	18	CASSLIYAGRGSSYEQYF	TGTGCCAGCAGCCTAATTTATGCGGGGAGAGGTAGCTCCTACGAGCAGTACTTC
-	-	TRBV30	TRBJ1-1	12	CAWTPGEAEAFF	TGTGCCTGGACTCCCGGGGAAGCTGAAGCTTTCTTT
-	-	TRBV2	TRBJ2-7	12	CASGGTVYEQYF	TGTGCCAGCGGCGGGACGGTCTACGAGCAGTACTTC
-	TRBD1	TRBV6-5	TRBJ1-4	15	CASSSRTGSGEKLFF	TGTGCCAGCAGTTCCAGGACAGGGTCAGGTGAAAAACTGTTTTTT
-	-	TRBV6-5	TRBJ1-4	15	CASSYSGGRGEKLFF	TGTGCCAGCAGTTACTCTGGAGGGAGGGGTGAAAAACTGTTTTTT
-	TRBD2	TRBV5-1	TRBJ2-3	16	CASAPMTSASTDTQYF	TGCGCCAGCGCCCCGATGACTAGCGCAAGCACAGATACGCAGTATTTT
-	TRBD2	TRBV28	TRBJ2-1	16	CASSSPGLAGGNEQFF	TGTGCCAGCAGTTCCCCGGGACTAGCGGGAGGGAATGAGCAGTTCTTC
-	TRBD1	TRBV7-8	TRBJ1-1	17	CASSPRTGGFKNTEAFF	TGTGCCAGCAGCCCAAGGACAGGGGGCTTTAAGAACACTGAAGCTTTCTTT
-	-	TRBV7-9	TRBJ2-5	18	CASSSTKDRIVGQETQYF	TGTGCCAGCAGCTCAACAAAAGACAGGATCGTCGGCCAAGAGACCCAGTACTTC
-	TRBD1	TRBV6-1	TRBJ2-3	15	CASSEALQGEDTQYF	TGTGCCAGCAGTGAAGCGCTCCAGGGGGAAGATACGCAGTATTTT
-	TRBD2	TRBV28	TRBJ2-5	16	CASSAGLAGGQETQYF	TGTGCCAGCAGTGCGGGACTAGCGGGGGGACAAGAGACCCAGTACTTC
-	-	TRBV27	TRBJ1-2	13	CASSDRPKDGYTF	TGTGCCAGCAGTGACAGGCCCAAGGATGGCTACACCTTC
-	TRBD1	TRBV18	TRBJ2-1	12	CASSATGEEQFF	TGTGCCAGCTCAGCGACAGGGGAAGAGCAGTTCTTC
once	TRBD1	TRBV7-9	TRBJ2-4	14	CASSSGTGGPVQYF	TGTGCCAGCAGCTCCGGGACAGGGGGACCGGTTCAGTACTTC
-	TRBD1	TRBV6-5	TRBJ1-2	14	CASILDRTNYGYTF	TGTGCCAGCATCCTGGACAGGACTAACTATGGCTACACCTTC
-	-	TRBV9	TRBJ2-2	16	CASSNTRSTYTGELFF	TGTGCCAGCAGCAATACTAGATCTACTTACACCGGGGAGCTGTTTTTT
once	-	TRBV5-1	TRBJ1-2	13	CASSLAGVAGYTF	TGCGCCAGCAGCTTGGCAGGGGTGGCTGGCTACACCTTC
-	-	TRBV4-1	TRBJ2-3	17	CASSPGPTSPGTDTQYF	TGCGCCAGCAGCCCAGGTCCGACAAGTCCTGGCACAGATACGCAGTATTTT
-	-	TRBV4-2	TRBJ2-1	15	CASSRQGGIYNEQFF	TGTGCCAGCAGCCGGCAGGGGGGAATATACAATGAGCAGTTCTTC
-	TRBD2	TRBV10-3	TRBJ2-2	15	CAIGSGVANTGELFF	TGTGCCATCGGAAGCGGGGTCGCGAACACCGGGGAGCTGTTTTTT
-	-	TRBV2	TRBJ2-1	12	CASSERGFEQFF	TGTGCCAGCAGTGAACGGGGATTTGAGCAGTTCTTC
-	TRBD1	TRBV6-1	TRBJ1-1	14	CASSEGQGTTEAFF	TGTGCCAGCAGTGAAGGACAGGGAACCACTGAAGCTTTCTTT
-	-	TRBV5-1	TRBJ2-1	15	CASSLEQGIGNEQFF	TGCGCCAGCAGCTTGGAACAGGGAATCGGCAATGAGCAGTTCTTC
-	-	TRBV11-2	TRBJ1-3	15	CASSLGDYEGNTIYF	TGTGCCAGCAGCCTGGGGGACTACGAAGGAAACACCATATATTTT
-	-	TRBV5-6	TRBJ1-1	12	CASSSEGAEAFF	TGTGCCAGCAGCTCCGAGGGGGCTGAAGCTTTCTTT
-	TRBD1	TRBV4-1	TRBJ2-7	15	CASSQEGTAIYEQYF	TGCGCCAGCAGCCAAGAGGGGACAGCGATCTACGAGCAGTACTTC
-	-	TRBV28	TRBJ2-3	14	CASATSGSTDTQYF	TGTGCCAGCGCCACCAGCGGGAGCACAGATACGCAGTATTTT
-	TRBD1	TRBV5-1	TRBJ2-7	14	CASSLTGGTYEQYF	TGCGCCAGCAGCTTGACAGGGGGTACCTACGAGCAGTACTTC
-	TRBD2	TRBV7-9	TRBJ2-7	16	CASSLGGGRVSYEQYF	TGTGCCAGCAGCTTAGGAGGTGGGAGGGTCTCCTACGAGCAGTACTTC
-	TRBD1	TRBV2	TRBJ1-2	14	CASSDDRALYGYTF	TGTGCCAGCAGTGATGACAGGGCCCTGTATGGCTACACCTTC
-	-	TRBV9	TRBJ2-1	15	CASSVAPVAYNEQFF	TGTGCCAGCAGCGTCGCGCCTGTGGCCTACAATGAGCAGTTCTTC
-	TRBD2	TRBV3-1/TRBV3-2	TRBJ2-1	15	CASSQGLLNNNEQFF	TGTGCCAGCAGCCAGGGACTACTTAACAACAATGAGCAGTTCTTC
-	TRBD1	TRBV10-3	TRBJ2-7	14	CAISPGQGIYEQYF	TGTGCCATCAGTCCGGGACAGGGGATCTACGAGCAGTACTTC
-	-	TRBV6-1	TRBJ2-7	16	CASSDRPRLGSYEQYF	TGTGCCAGCAGTGATCGCCCGAGACTAGGGTCCTACGAGCAGTACTTC
-	TRBD1	TRBV28	TRBJ1-5	16	CASSFAGTVVNQPQHF	TGTGCCAGCAGTTTCGCCGGGACAGTTGTCAATCAGCCCCAGCATTTT
-	-	TRBV7-9	TRBJ2-7	15	CASRRGTGSSYEQYF	TGTGCCAGCAGACGCGGGACGGGGAGCTCCTACGAGCAGTACTTC
-	TRBD1	TRBV10-3	TRBJ1-5	13	CASVGTGVQPQHF	TGTGCCTCCGTGGGGACAGGGGTACAGCCCCAGCATTTT
once	TRBD1	TRBV7-8	TRBJ1-1	14	CASSLQGADTEAFF	TGTGCCAGCAGCTTACAGGGGGCCGACACTGAAGCTTTCTTT
-	-	TRBV30	TRBJ2-2	12	CAWSPGPGELFF	TGTGCCTGGAGTCCAGGGCCCGGGGAGCTGTTTTTT
-	TRBD2	TRBV28	TRBJ2-7	13	CASSRGGAHEQYF	TGTGCCAGCAGTCGGGGGGGGGCCCACGAGCAGTACTTC
-	-	TRBV12-3/TRBV12-4	TRBJ1-1	13	CASSFGQRTEAFF	TGTGCCAGCAGTTTTGGCCAGAGGACTGAAGCTTTCTTT